The clone carrying this T cell receptor beta chain has at least ten counts. Its antigen is not identified. V lost 5 bases to trimming and J lost 1 base, with 8 bases between them. CDR3 length equals 13 residues. The sample originates from a study of blood T cells in healthy people across ages. Alongside a J-beta primer mix, a sample-barcoded 5' primer served in a second PCR lasting roughly 6 to 12 cycles. TCRdb used MiXCR to reprocess the 5' RACE reads, holding one entry per CDR3 protein. This table holds about 1.5 million distinct CDR3 sequences, about 42% found once. Study findings and constraints: Older age coincided with a roughly linear decline in TCR beta diversity per million T cells.

The sequencing sample was made of blood. The chain has TRBV12-3 or TRBV12-4 and TRBJ1-2, with D unresolved. This clonotype originated in a woman aged 18-29 years in good health. The CDR3 nucleotides are TGTGCCAGCAGTAGCCCTTATAACTATGGCTACACCTTC. This codes for CASSSPYNYGYTF.